This TCR beta chain derives from a study of cytomegalovirus exposure and HLA in healthy donors. With 6 bases removed from V and 0 bases from J, the gap between germline ends came to 6 bases. Germline CDR1 reads MNHEY; CDR2 reads SMNVEV (reference sequence). The CDR3 is made up of 14 amino acids. The PCR used 60 Vbeta and 13 Jbeta primers. Only in-frame clones appear in the TCRdb table, and some are missing; sequencing was by immunoSEQ multiplex PCR. The sample shows 170,000 or so clones, approximately 80% of them seen only once. The sample was PBMCs. J is TRBJ2-6 and V is TRBV27; maybe TRBD2 (6 bases). This clonotype originated in a woman in her thirties in good health and CMV-seronegative. The CDR3 loop is CASRRDSGANVLTF. In DNA form, the CDR3 reads TGTGCCAGCAGGCGGGACTCTGGGGCCAACGTCCTGACTTTC.